This record looks at one TCR beta chain sequence and its context. This record comes from a study of control samples from healthy donors and cancer patients. Sequencing used immunoSEQ multiplex PCR; TCRdb keeps in-frame clones, though not all of them. The data hold 50,000 to 75,000 clones, with around 90% observed a single time. This TCR was recovered from a man between 60 and 75 years old with colorectal cancer. The specimen was PBMCs.

The CDR3 is CASKTTGRGMNTEAFF. CDR3 coding DNA: TGCGCCAGCAAGACGACAGGGAGAGGAATGAACACTGAAGCTTTCTTT. The rearrangement joins TRBV5-1 to TRBJ1-1; 7 bases align to TRBD1. V lost 6 bases, J lost 0 bases, and 11 bases stayed unmatched. This CDR3 has 16 residues. CDR1 is SGHRS, CDR2 YFSETQ, per germline.